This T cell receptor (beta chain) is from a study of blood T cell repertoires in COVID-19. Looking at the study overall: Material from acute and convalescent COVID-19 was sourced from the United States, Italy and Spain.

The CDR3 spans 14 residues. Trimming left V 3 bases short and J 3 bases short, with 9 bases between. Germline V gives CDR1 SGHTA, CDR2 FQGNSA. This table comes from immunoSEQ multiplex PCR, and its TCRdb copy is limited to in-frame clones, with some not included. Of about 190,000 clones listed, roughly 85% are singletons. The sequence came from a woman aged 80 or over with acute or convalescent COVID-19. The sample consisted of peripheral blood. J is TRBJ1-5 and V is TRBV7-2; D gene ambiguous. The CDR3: CASSFGSTNQPQHF. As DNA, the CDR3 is TGTGCCAGCAGCTTCGGGTCAACCAATCAGCCCCAGCATTTT.